The source of this T cell receptor beta chain is a study of vaccination effects on CD4 cells after COVID-19. Study-wide context: Every participant took two doses of the BNT162b2 or mRNA-1273 vaccine.

Produced via immunoSEQ multiplex PCR; TCRdb's table is partial and in-frame only. Among tens of thousands of clones listed, under 90% were seen once. This clone was counted a single time. Its antigen is as yet unknown. The ViraFEST assay expanded antigen-specific CD4+ T cells with viral peptide pools before sequencing. Isolating CD4+ T cells followed more than 9 days of culture. Absence of prior SARS-CoV-2 infection characterized the vaccine recipients, who showed negative nucleocapsid antibodies. They grew some 1.9 million PBMC in each well, adding around 10 IU/ml IL-2 and around 9.6 ug/ml peptides. Both day 3 and day 7 saw half the medium replaced with IL-2 medium. The germline V and J ends were trimmed by 6 bases and 3 bases, with 8 bases remaining between them. The CDR3 loop spans 12 amino acids. Study-level results: The study had few convalescent patients and no early post-infection timepoints.

This specimen was CD4+ T cells from PBMCs cultured with SARS-CoV-2 spike peptides, taken before COVID-19 vaccination. This clonotype originated in a human donor who received a COVID-19 vaccine. J is TRBJ1-1 and V is TRBV12-3 or TRBV12-4; D is undetermined. The CDR3 DNA reads TGTGCCAGCAGAAGCGGGTACACTGAAGCTTTCTTT. Its protein product is CASRSGYTEAFF.